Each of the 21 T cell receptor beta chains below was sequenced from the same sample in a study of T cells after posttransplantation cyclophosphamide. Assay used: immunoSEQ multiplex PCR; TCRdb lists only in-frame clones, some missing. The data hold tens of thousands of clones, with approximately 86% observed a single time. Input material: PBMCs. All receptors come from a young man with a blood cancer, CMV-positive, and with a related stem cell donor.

The CDR3: CASLVGGTDDPIYYEQYF. As DNA, the CDR3 is TGCGCCAGTTTAGTTGGGGGGACAGATGATCCGATTTACTACGAGCAGTACTTC. The chain employs TRBV10-1 and TRBJ2-7, with TRBD1 as a possible D gene (7 bases). There are 18 residues in the CDR3. V was clipped by 9 bases and J by 3 bases, with 30 bases between them. The germline V gene encodes CDR1 WNHNN and CDR2 SYGVQD (reference sequence).

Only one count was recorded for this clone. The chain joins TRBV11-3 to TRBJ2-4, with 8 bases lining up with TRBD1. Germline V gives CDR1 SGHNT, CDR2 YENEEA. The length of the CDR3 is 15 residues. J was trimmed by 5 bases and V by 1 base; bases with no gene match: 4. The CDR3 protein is CASSLGRGPQNIQYF. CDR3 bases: TGTGCCAGCAGCTTAGGCAGGGGGCCCCAAAACATTCAGTACTTC.

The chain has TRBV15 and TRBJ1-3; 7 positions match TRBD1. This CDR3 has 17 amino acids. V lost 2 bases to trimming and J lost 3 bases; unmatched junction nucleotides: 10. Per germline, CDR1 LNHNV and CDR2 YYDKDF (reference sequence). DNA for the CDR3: TGTGCCACCAGCAGAAACCGCCTCAGACAGGGTGGAAACACCATATATTTT. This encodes CATSRNRLRQGGNTIYF.

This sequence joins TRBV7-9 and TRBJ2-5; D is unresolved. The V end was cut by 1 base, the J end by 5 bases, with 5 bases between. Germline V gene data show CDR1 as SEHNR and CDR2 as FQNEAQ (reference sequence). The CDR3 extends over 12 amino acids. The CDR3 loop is CASSLVSETQYF. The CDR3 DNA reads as TGTGCCAGCAGCTTAGTTTCTGAGACCCAGTACTTC.

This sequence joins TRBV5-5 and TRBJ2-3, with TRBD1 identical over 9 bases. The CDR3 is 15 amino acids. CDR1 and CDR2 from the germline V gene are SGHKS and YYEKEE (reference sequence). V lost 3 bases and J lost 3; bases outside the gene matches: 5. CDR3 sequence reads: CASSSTGGRTDTQYF. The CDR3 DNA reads TGTGCCAGCAGCTCGACAGGGGGGCGAACAGATACGCAGTATTTT.

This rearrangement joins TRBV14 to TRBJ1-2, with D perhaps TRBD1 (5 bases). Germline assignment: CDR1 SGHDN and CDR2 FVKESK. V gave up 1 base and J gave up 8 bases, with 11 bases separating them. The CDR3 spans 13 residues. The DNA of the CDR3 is TGTGCCAGCAGCCAAGCCAGGGCCCTCGGCTACACCTTC. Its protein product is CASSQARALGYTF. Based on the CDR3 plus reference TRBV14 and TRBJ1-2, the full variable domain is EAGVTQFPSHSVIEKGQTVTLRCDPISGHDNLYWYRRVMGKEIKFLLHFVKESKQDESGMPNNRFLAERTGGTYSTLKVQPAELEDSGVYFCASSQARALGYTFGSGTRLTVV.

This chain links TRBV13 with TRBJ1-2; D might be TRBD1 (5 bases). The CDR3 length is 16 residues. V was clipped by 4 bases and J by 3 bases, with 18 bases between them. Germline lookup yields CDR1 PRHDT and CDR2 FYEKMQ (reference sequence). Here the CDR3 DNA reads TGTGCCAGCAGCTCCTTATTCAGGGTGAGCGACTATGGCTACACCTTC. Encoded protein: CASSSLFRVSDYGYTF.

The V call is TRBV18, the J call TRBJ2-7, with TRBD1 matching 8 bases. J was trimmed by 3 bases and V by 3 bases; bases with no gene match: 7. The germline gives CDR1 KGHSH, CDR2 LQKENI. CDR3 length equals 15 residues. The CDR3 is CASSPTTGEFYEQYF. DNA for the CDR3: TGTGCCAGCTCACCGACGACAGGGGAATTCTACGAGCAGTACTTC.

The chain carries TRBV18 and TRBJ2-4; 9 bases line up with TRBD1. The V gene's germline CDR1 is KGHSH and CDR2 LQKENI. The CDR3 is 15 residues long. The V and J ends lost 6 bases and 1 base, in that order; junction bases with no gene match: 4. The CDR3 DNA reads TGTGCCAGCTCGGGACAGGGTAGGGCCAAAAACATTCAGTACTTC. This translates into CASSGQGRAKNIQYF.

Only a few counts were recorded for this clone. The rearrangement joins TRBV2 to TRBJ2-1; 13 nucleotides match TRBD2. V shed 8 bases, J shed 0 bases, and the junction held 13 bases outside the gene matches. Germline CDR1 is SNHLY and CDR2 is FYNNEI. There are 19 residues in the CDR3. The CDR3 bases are TGTGCCAGCGATGGGGGACTAGCGGGATGGGAAAGCTCCTACAATGAGCAGTTCTTC. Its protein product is CASDGGLAGWESSYNEQFF.

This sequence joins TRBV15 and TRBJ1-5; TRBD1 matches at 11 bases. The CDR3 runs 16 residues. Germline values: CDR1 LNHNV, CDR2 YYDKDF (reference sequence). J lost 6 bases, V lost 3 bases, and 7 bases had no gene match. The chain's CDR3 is CATSSQDRGRSQPQHF. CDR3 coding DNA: TGTGCCACCAGCAGCCAGGACAGGGGGCGAAGTCAGCCCCAGCATTTT. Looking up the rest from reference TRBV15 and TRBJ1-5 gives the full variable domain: DAMVIQNPRYQVTQFGKPVTLSCSQTLNHNVMYWYQQKSSQAPKLLFHYYDKDFNNEADTPDNFQSRRPNTSFCFLDIRSPGLGDTAMYLCATSSQDRGRSQPQHFGDGTRLSIL.

The CDR3 sequence is CASSVAPPVWTQYF. The CDR3 DNA reads TGTGCCAGCTCCGTAGCACCCCCCGTCTGGACCCAGTACTTC. The chain links TRBV18 to TRBJ2-5; no reliable D call. This CDR3 has 14 residues. In germline, CDR1 is KGHSH, CDR2 LQKENI. V lost 6 bases and J 7 bases, leaving 18 bases between the germline ends.

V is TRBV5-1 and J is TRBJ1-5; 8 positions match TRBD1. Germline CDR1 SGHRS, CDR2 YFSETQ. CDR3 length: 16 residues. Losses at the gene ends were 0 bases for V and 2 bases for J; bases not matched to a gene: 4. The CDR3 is CASSLDTGGGNQPQHF. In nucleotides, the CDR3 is TGCGCCAGCAGCTTGGACACAGGGGGTGGCAATCAGCCCCAGCATTTT.

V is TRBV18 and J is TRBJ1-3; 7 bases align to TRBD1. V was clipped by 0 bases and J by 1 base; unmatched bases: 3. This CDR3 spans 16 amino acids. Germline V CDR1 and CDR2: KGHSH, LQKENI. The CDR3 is CASSPPAGGSGNTIYF. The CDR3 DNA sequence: TGTGCCAGCTCACCACCAGCAGGGGGTTCTGGAAACACCATATATTTT.

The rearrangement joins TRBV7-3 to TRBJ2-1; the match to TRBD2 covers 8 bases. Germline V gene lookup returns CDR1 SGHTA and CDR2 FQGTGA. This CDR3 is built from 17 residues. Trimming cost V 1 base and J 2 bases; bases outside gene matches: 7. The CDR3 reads CASSLNPPGGTYNEQFF. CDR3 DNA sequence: TGTGCCAGCAGCTTAAACCCCCCGGGAGGGACCTACAATGAGCAGTTCTTC.

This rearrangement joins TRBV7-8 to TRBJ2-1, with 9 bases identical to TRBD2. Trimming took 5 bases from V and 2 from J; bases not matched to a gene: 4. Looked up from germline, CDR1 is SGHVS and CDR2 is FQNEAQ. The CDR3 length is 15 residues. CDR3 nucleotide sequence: TGTGCCAGCAGCCCGAGACTAGCGGCCTACAATGAGCAGTTCTTC. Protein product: CASSPRLAAYNEQFF.

CDR3 bases: TGTGCCACTCCGGGGGGGCACCCCAATTCACCCCTCCACTTT. Translating it yields CATPGGHPNSPLHF. The V and J genes are TRBV7-9 and TRBJ1-6, with D perhaps matching TRBD1 (6 bases). Trimming left V 10 bases short and J 7 bases short, with 17 bases between. CDR1 is SEHNR, CDR2 FQNEAQ, per germline (reference sequence). This CDR3 comprises 14 residues.

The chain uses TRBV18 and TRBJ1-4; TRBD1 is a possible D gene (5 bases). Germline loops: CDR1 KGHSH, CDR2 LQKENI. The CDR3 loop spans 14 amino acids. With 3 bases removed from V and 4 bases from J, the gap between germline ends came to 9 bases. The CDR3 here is CASSPRQSNEKLFF. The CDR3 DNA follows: TGTGCCAGCTCACCTCGACAGAGTAATGAAAAACTGTTTTTT.

The CDR3 nucleotides are TGTGCCAGCAGCCCCGGTAGCGGGTGGTACAATGAGCAGTTCTTC. Encoded protein: CASSPGSGWYNEQFF. This sequence joins TRBV11-2 and TRBJ2-1; 7 nucleotides align to TRBD2. V shed 5 bases and J 4 bases; nucleotides not matched to a gene: 8. CDR1 and CDR2 (germline): SGHAT, FQNNGV. The CDR3 is 15 residues long.

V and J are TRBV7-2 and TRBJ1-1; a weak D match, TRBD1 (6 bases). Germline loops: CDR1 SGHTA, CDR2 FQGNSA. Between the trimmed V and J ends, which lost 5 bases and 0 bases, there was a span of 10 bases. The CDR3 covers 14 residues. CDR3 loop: CASSTTGLNTEAFF. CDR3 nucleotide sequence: TGTGCCAGCAGCACGACAGGACTGAACACTGAAGCTTTCTTT. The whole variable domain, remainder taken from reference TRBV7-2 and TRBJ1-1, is GAGVSQSPSNKVTEKGKDVELRCDPISGHTALYWYRQSLGQGLEFLIYFQGNSAPDKSGLPSDRFSAERTGGSVSTLTIQRTQQEDSAVYLCASSTTGLNTEAFFGQGTRLTVV.

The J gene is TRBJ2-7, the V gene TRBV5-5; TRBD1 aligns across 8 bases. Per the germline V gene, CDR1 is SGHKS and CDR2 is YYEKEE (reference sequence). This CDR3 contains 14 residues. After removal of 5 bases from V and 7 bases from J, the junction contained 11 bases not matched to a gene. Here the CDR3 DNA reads TGTGCCAGCAGTTCCGGGACAGGTTTTATAGAGCAGTACTTC. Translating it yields CASSSGTGFIEQYF.